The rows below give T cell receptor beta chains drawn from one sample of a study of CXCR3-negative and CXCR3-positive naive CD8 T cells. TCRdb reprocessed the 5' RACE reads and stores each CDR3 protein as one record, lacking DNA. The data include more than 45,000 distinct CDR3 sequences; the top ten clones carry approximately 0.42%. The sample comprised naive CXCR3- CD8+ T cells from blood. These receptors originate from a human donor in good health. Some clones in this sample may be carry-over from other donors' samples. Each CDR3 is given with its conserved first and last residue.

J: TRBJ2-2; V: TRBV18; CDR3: CASSPSGNTGELFF
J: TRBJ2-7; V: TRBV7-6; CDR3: CASSPGQGAYEQYF
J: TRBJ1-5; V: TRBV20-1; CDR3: CSARDNSPGDRGNQPQHF
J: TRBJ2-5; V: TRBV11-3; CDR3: CASSQTTPAETQYF
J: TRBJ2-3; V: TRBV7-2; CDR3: CASSLGLALGRTDTQYF
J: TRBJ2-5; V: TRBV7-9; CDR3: CGSSPDREETQYF
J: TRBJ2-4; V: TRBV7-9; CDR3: CASSLSGGPNIQYF
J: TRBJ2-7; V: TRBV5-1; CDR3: CASSSREASGGPYTYEQYF
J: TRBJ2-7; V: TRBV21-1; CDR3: CARVPGHLYEQYF
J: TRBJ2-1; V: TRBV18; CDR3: CAMSSGGLNEQFF
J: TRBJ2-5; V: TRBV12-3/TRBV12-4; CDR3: CASSPGQPQETQYF
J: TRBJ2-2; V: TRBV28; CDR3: CASSLLGLAGINTGELFF